Below are 27 T cell receptor beta chains sequenced from a single sample in a study of blood T cell repertoires in COVID-19. Some clones are missing from TCRdb's copy, which holds only in-frame ones; the method was immunoSEQ multiplex PCR. The sample has about 400,000 clones; 87% are singletons. The sequencing input was PBMCs or T cells enriched from blood (not recorded which). These receptors came from a young woman with acute COVID-19.

The V call is TRBV7-9, the J call TRBJ2-7; D possibly corresponds to TRBD1 (6 bases). The CDR3 runs 15 residues. Between the trimmed V and J ends, which lost 5 bases and 7 bases, there was a span of 21 bases. Germline V CDR1 and CDR2: SEHNR, FQNEAQ (reference sequence). The chain's CDR3 is CASSRARDKVREQYF. The CDR3 DNA follows: TGTGCCAGCAGCCGGGCCCGGGACAAGGTACGAGAGCAGTACTTC.

This clone was observed once. V gene TRBV5-5 combines with J gene TRBJ1-5; no clear D. CDR1 and CDR2 (germline): SGHKS, YYEKEE (reference sequence). The V end was cut by 0 bases, the J end by 0 bases, with 7 bases between. The CDR3 extends over 15 amino acids. The CDR3 bases are TGTGCCAGCAGCTTGGCGGGAAATAGCAATCAGCCCCAGCATTTT. It codes for CASSLAGNSNQPQHF.

The chain joins TRBV20-1 to TRBJ2-1, with TRBD2 matching 10 bases. Germline trimming cut 3 bases from V and 5 bases from J; bases unmatched to any gene: 4. The germline CDR1 and CDR2 sequences are DFQATT and SNEGSKA (reference sequence). The CDR3 covers 14 residues. CDR3 amino acids: CSASRTSGNNEQFF. Here the CDR3 DNA reads TGCAGTGCTAGTCGGACTAGCGGTAACAATGAGCAGTTCTTC.

V is TRBV4-1 and J is TRBJ1-3; 7 positions agree with TRBD1. The germline V gene has CDR1 MGHRA and CDR2 YSYEKL. The ends lost 4 bases at V and 4 bases at J; junction bases unmatched: 7. This CDR3 spans 15 amino acids. The CDR3 loop is CASSPQRTGGNTIYF. CDR3 nucleotide sequence: TGCGCCAGCAGCCCACAACGGACAGGAGGAAACACCATATATTTT.

The chain recombines TRBV5-1 with TRBJ2-7, with 7 bases identical to TRBD2. CDR3 length: 16 residues. Germline-derived CDR1 and CDR2 are SGHRS and YFSETQ. Trimming at V came to 0 bases and at J to 4 bases, leaving 10 bases not matched to a gene. The CDR3: CASSLGPAGPHYEQYF. In nucleotides, the CDR3 is TGCGCCAGCAGCTTGGGACCAGCGGGGCCTCATTACGAGCAGTACTTC.

This rearrangement joins TRBV5-6 to TRBJ2-3; 7 bases are a match to TRBD1. CDR1 is SGHDT and CDR2 is YYEEEE in the germline V gene. The CDR3 is 15 amino acids. After removal of 3 bases from V and 6 bases from J, the junction contained 10 bases not matched to a gene. Here the CDR3 DNA reads TGTGCCAGCAGCTATAAGACAGGGTGGCCGGATACGCAGTATTTT. It translates to CASSYKTGWPDTQYF. The variable domain in full, completed from reference TRBV5-6 and TRBJ2-3, reads DAGVTQSPTHLIKTRGQQVTLRCSPKSGHDTVSWYQQALGQGPQFIFQYYEEEERQRGNFPDRFSGHQFPNYSSELNVNALLLGDSALYLCASSYKTGWPDTQYFGPGTRLTVL.

This rearrangement joins TRBV7-9 to TRBJ1-1; D not certain. V dropped 0 bases and J dropped 6 bases, with 14 bases sitting between them. The CDR3 totals 15 residues. From germline, CDR1 is SEHNR and CDR2 FQNEAQ (reference sequence). The CDR3 nucleotides read TGTGCCAGCAGCTTAGCCGATGACATTAACGCTGAAGCTTTCTTT. This sequence encodes CASSLADDINAEAFF.

J is TRBJ1-5 and V is TRBV27; no reliable D call. The CDR3 extends over 14 amino acids. Trimming left V 6 bases short and J 4 bases short, with 13 bases between. CDR1 and CDR2 (germline): MNHEY, SMNVEV (reference sequence). DNA of the CDR3: TGTGCCAGCAGACCCGACACCCGGAATCAGCCCCAGCATTTT. This gives the protein CASRPDTRNQPQHF.

The chain is built from TRBV7-2 and TRBJ2-3, with D tentatively TRBD2 (6 bases). CDR1 and CDR2 from the germline V gene are SGHTA and FQGNSA. This CDR3 has 14 amino acids. Trimming took off 5 bases at V and 1 base at J, with 10 bases between the two ends. CDR3 residues: CASSTVAGTDTQYF. The DNA of the CDR3 is TGTGCCAGCAGCACAGTAGCGGGCACAGATACGCAGTATTTT. Full variable domain (missing parts from reference TRBV7-2 and TRBJ2-3): GAGVSQSPSNKVTEKGKDVELRCDPISGHTALYWYRQSLGQGLEFLIYFQGNSAPDKSGLPSDRFSAERTGGSVSTLTIQRTQQEDSAVYLCASSTVAGTDTQYFGPGTRLTVL.

V is TRBV5-1 and J is TRBJ1-2; D is possibly TRBD1 (5 bases). Between the trimmed V and J ends, which lost 6 bases and 4 bases, there was a span of 13 bases. The CDR3 totals 13 residues. Per the germline V gene, CDR1 is SGHRS and CDR2 is YFSETQ. The DNA for the CDR3 is TGCGCCAGCACCTCGGGGGACTCCTATGGCTACACCTTC. Amino acids: CASTSGDSYGYTF.

This clone was seen just once. CDR3 sequence: CASSSERQGAGTDTQYF. The CDR3, as DNA: TGTGCCAGCAGTTCTGAGAGACAGGGGGCCGGCACAGATACGCAGTATTTT. The chain has TRBV27 and TRBJ2-3; 10 bases line up with TRBD1. Germline V CDR1 and CDR2: MNHEY, SMNVEV (reference sequence). The CDR3 is 17 amino acids. With 4 bases clipped from V and 1 base from J, the junction kept 8 bases outside the gene matches.

The gene calls are TRBV27 and TRBJ1-2; D is uncertain. Trimming removed 6 bases from V and 8 bases from J, with 13 bases in between. The CDR3 runs to 12 residues. CDR1 is MNHEY, CDR2 SMNVEV, per germline (reference sequence). CDR3 loop: CASSSGMWGYTF. DNA of the CDR3: TGTGCCAGCAGCTCGGGGATGTGGGGCTACACCTTC.

The V gene is TRBV6-5, the J gene TRBJ2-7; the D gene is possibly TRBD1 (6 bases). Trimming took off 0 bases at V and 7 bases at J, with 10 bases between the two ends. CDR3 length equals 13 residues. CDR1 and CDR2 (germline): MNHEY, SVGAGI. This chain's CDR3 is CASSYSQGNEQYF. The CDR3 DNA sequence: TGTGCCAGCAGTTACTCTCAGGGGAATGAGCAGTACTTC.

The CDR3 DNA reads as TGTGCCAGCAGCTCCGACAGGGGGCATGAGCAGTTCTTC. Translating gives CASSSDRGHEQFF. V and J are TRBV7-6 and TRBJ2-1, with 10 positions matching TRBD1. The V segment lost 4 bases and the J segment 8 bases; nucleotides outside the gene matches: 2. The CDR3 is 13 residues long. CDR1 SGHVS and CDR2 FNYEAQ come from the germline V gene.

The chain links TRBV14 to TRBJ2-1; weak D call: TRBD1 (6 bases). Germline loops: CDR1 SGHDN, CDR2 FVKESK. CDR3 length: 13 residues. Trimming shortened V by 3 bases and J by 5 bases, and 8 bases separated the two germline ends. CDR3: CASSQGHNNEQFF. As DNA, the CDR3 is TGTGCCAGCAGCCAGGGACATAACAATGAGCAGTTCTTC.

The chain has TRBV4-1 and TRBJ2-7, with unresolved D. Germline V gene sequence: CDR1 MGHRA, CDR2 YSYEKL. V lost 0 bases and J 0 bases, leaving 12 bases between the germline ends. The CDR3 is 16 residues long. The CDR3 nucleotides read TGCGCCAGCAGCCAAGATTCCCGCAGGATCTCCTACGAGCAGTACTTC. This encodes CASSQDSRRISYEQYF.

The rearrangement links TRBV11-2 to TRBJ2-3, with unresolved D. Trimming shortened V by 6 bases and J by 0 bases, and 16 bases separated the two germline ends. The CDR3 length is 16 residues. CDR1 SGHAT and CDR2 FQNNGV come from the germline V gene. The CDR3 DNA reads as TGTGCCAGCAGTCTGAAACCTAGTTTGAGCACAGATACGCAGTATTTT. Translated, it gives CASSLKPSLSTDTQYF.

This clone was observed a single time. V gene TRBV9 combines with J gene TRBJ2-2, with D possibly being TRBD2 (6 bases). CDR1 SGDLS and CDR2 YYNGEE come from the germline V gene. There are 14 residues in the CDR3. The V and J ends lost 4 bases and 5 bases respectively, with 12 bases between them. This CDR3 reads CASSPRSGTGELFF. DNA of the CDR3: TGTGCCAGCAGCCCGAGAAGCGGGACCGGGGAGCTGTTTTTT.

The CDR3 nucleotides are TGTGCCAGCGGGTACACAGGGGTTCAAGAAAAACTGTTTTTT. It codes for CASGYTGVQEKLFF. The V and J genes are TRBV7-9 and TRBJ1-4, with 7 bases aligning to TRBD1. The V gene end was trimmed by 8 bases and the J gene end by 8 bases; junction bases not matched to a gene: 11. This CDR3 region has 14 residues. Germline V gene sequence: CDR1 SEHNR, CDR2 FQNEAQ (reference sequence).

V usage is TRBV29-1 and J usage is TRBJ1-1, with no clear D. V was trimmed by 5 bases and J by 1 base, leaving 8 bases between them. The CDR3 contains 12 residues. In germline, CDR1 is SQVTM, CDR2 ANQGSEA. CDR3 region: CSVSEPNTEAFF. CDR3 sequence (DNA): TGCAGCGTTTCCGAGCCGAACACTGAAGCTTTCTTT. Based on the CDR3 plus reference TRBV29-1 and TRBJ1-1, the full variable domain is SAVISQKPSRDICQRGTSLTIQCQVDSQVTMMFWYRQQPGQSLTLIATANQGSEATYESGFVIDKFPISRPNLTFSTLTVSNMSPEDSSIYLCSVSEPNTEAFFGQGTRLTVV.

V is TRBV6-6 and J is TRBJ1-2; no reliable D call. Germline V gene lookup returns CDR1 MNHNY and CDR2 SVGAGI (reference sequence). The CDR3 runs 15 residues. Trimming stripped 2 bases from V and 1 base from J, with 11 bases between. The CDR3 loop reads CASSYVSGNNYGYTF. The CDR3 nucleotides read TGTGCCAGCAGTTACGTCTCAGGAAATAACTATGGCTACACCTTC.

On this clone: The sample contains more than one DNA sequence encoding this CDR3. V and J are TRBV28 and TRBJ2-5; no clear D. Per germline, CDR1 MDHEN and CDR2 SYDVKM. This CDR3 region has 11 residues. Trimming shortened V by 3 bases and J by 5 bases, and 4 bases separated the two germline ends. In nucleotides, the CDR3 is TGTGCCAGCAGTTTCTTGGAGACCCAGTACTTC. Translated: CASSFLETQYF.

The rearrangement uses TRBV18 and TRBJ1-4; weak D call: TRBD1 (6 bases). V was clipped by 4 bases and J by 0 bases, with 12 bases between them. The CDR3 loop spans 16 amino acids. Germline V gene sequence: CDR1 KGHSH, CDR2 LQKENI. The chain's CDR3 is CASSRNRQATNEKLFF. DNA of the CDR3: TGTGCCAGCTCACGGAATCGACAGGCAACTAATGAAAAACTGTTTTTT.

The chain links TRBV3-1 (or the pseudogene TRBV3-2) to TRBJ1-2, with D possibly TRBD1 on 6 matching bases. V was shortened by 0 bases and J by 6 bases, with 14 bases between the two germline ends. Looked up from germline, CDR1 is LGHDT and CDR2 is YNNKEL (reference sequence). This CDR3 is built from 15 residues. The CDR3 DNA reads TGTGCCAGCAGCCAAGATCTTTACAGGGTGGATGGCTACACCTTC. This sequence encodes CASSQDLYRVDGYTF.

The J gene is TRBJ1-1, the V gene TRBV7-9; 9 nucleotides line up with TRBD1. J was trimmed by 8 bases and V by 5 bases; bases with no gene match: 18. Germline CDR1 reads SEHNR; CDR2 reads FQNEAQ (reference sequence). The CDR3 extends over 17 amino acids. The CDR3 is CASSDINTPGQGFEAFF. As DNA, the CDR3 is TGTGCCAGCAGCGATATAAATACCCCGGGACAGGGTTTCGAAGCTTTCTTT.

The V gene is TRBV11-2, the J gene TRBJ2-5; 8 nucleotides agree with TRBD1. The length of the CDR3 is 14 residues. With V trimmed by 5 bases and J by 5 bases, 7 bases remained unmatched. Germline assignment: CDR1 SGHAT and CDR2 FQNNGV. The CDR3 sequence: CASSPGQGLETQYF. The CDR3 DNA reads as TGTGCCAGCAGCCCCGGACAGGGTTTGGAGACCCAGTACTTC.

The chain is built from TRBV5-4 and TRBJ2-3, with 11 bases lining up with TRBD2. Germline V gives CDR1 SGHNT, CDR2 YYREEE (reference sequence). The CDR3 runs 15 residues. V was pared by 4 bases and J by 7 bases, with 8 bases of the junction left unmatched. CDR3 protein: CASSQYLAGGNTQYF. In nucleotides, the CDR3 is TGTGCCAGCAGCCAATACCTAGCGGGGGGAAATACGCAGTATTTT.